One sample yielded the 14 T cell receptor beta chains listed below, sequenced in a study of blood T cell repertoires in COVID-19 (dated by TCRdb to 2018 to 2021). Library creation used the immunoSEQ multiplex PCR assay. The table was pulled from immuneACCESS by TCRdb, which kept in-frame rearrangements only. Such tables lose some clones; where checked, under half of the loss comes from unresolved V genes, and the rest has no known cause. The sample includes 100,000 to 150,000 clones, with more than 70% observed a single time. More than 1.5% of the sample belongs to the ten largest clones. Sample: peripheral blood. These receptors originate from a human donor in a cohort sampled during active COVID-19.

The V and J genes are TRBV7-9 and TRBJ2-3; perhaps TRBD1 as D (5 bases). V was pared by 5 bases and J by 0 bases, with 12 bases between. In germline, CDR1 is SEHNR, CDR2 FQNEAQ (reference sequence). The CDR3 is 15 amino acids. DNA of the CDR3: TGTGCCAGCAGCCCGACAGTCACTAGCACAGATACGCAGTATTTT. Its protein product is CASSPTVTSTDTQYF.

The gene calls are TRBV28 and TRBJ2-7; no definite D call. Germline V gene lookup returns CDR1 MDHEN and CDR2 SYDVKM. Between the trimmed V and J ends, which lost 1 base and 1 base, there was a span of 2 bases. This CDR3 is built from 12 residues. CDR3 DNA sequence: TGTGCCAGCAGTTTATCTTCCTACGAGCAGTACTTC. Translation: CASSLSSYEQYF.

The V gene is TRBV9, the J gene TRBJ2-3; possible D gene TRBD1, 6 bases. This CDR3 spans 15 amino acids. Deletions cut 3 bases from V and 5 bases from J, with 16 bases between. Germline V lookup: CDR1 SGDLS, CDR2 YYNGEE. CDR3 loop: CASSASPRGIDTQYF. The CDR3 bases are TGTGCCAGCAGCGCCTCCCCCAGGGGCATAGATACGCAGTATTTT. Supplemented by reference TRBV9 and TRBJ2-3, the full variable domain reads DSGVTQTPKHLITATGQRVTLRCSPRSGDLSVYWYQQSLDQGLQFLIQYYNGEERAKGNILERFSAQQFPDLHSELNLSSLELGDSALYFCASSASPRGIDTQYFGPGTRLTVL.

J is TRBJ2-1 and V is TRBV18, with 9 nucleotides matching TRBD1. V dropped 2 bases and J dropped 2; count of bases not matched to a gene: 7. The CDR3 has 17 residues. Germline CDR1 and CDR2: KGHSH and LQKENI. The CDR3 loop is CASSPGNRGLTYNEQFF. Written as DNA, the CDR3 is TGTGCCAGCTCACCAGGTAACAGGGGGCTAACCTACAATGAGCAGTTCTTC.

The chain combines TRBV6-5 with TRBJ1-1, with 7 bases that match TRBD1. V trimming: 5 bases; J trimming: 6 bases; junction bases outside the gene matches: 6. The CDR3 spans 13 residues. CDR1 is MNHEY and CDR2 is SVGAGI in the germline V gene. This CDR3 reads CASSRQGLAEAFF. The CDR3 DNA is TGTGCCAGCAGTCGACAGGGTCTGGCTGAAGCTTTCTTT.

The chain uses TRBV7-6 and TRBJ2-7; no definite D call. The germline V gene has CDR1 SGHVS and CDR2 FNYEAQ. CDR3 size: 12 residues. Trimming removed 4 bases at V and 2 bases at J, with 6 bases between. The CDR3 loop reads CASSSYAYEQYF. CDR3 in DNA: TGTGCCAGCAGCTCCTACGCCTACGAGCAGTACTTC.

This CDR3 is CASSSGREIGETQYF. DNA for the CDR3: TGTGCCAGCAGCTCGGGGCGGGAGATTGGAGAGACCCAGTACTTC. The rearrangement uses TRBV7-2 and TRBJ2-5, with 7 bases identical to TRBD2. CDR3 length equals 15 residues. The ends lost 4 bases at V and 4 bases at J; junction bases unmatched: 9. Germline values: CDR1 SGHTA, CDR2 FQGNSA.

V usage is TRBV28 and J usage is TRBJ2-7; D not certain. The CDR3 covers 16 residues. Germline lookup yields CDR1 MDHEN and CDR2 SYDVKM. V was pared by 6 bases and J by 0 bases, with 18 bases between. The CDR3 bases are TGTGCCAGCAGCCTCCAGATTGCGGAAACCTCCTACGAGCAGTACTTC. Translating gives CASSLQIAETSYEQYF.

In DNA form, the CDR3 reads TGTGCCAGCAGCGTCGAATCGGCGGGAGTCCTCCACAATGAGCAGTTCTTC. This gives the protein CASSVESAGVLHNEQFF. The chain carries TRBV11-3 and TRBJ2-1; 7 bases are shared with TRBD2. Germline V gene lookup returns CDR1 SGHNT and CDR2 YENEEA. Losses at the gene ends were 5 bases for V and 5 bases for J; bases not matched to a gene: 15. The CDR3 loop spans 17 amino acids.

The chain recombines TRBV9 with TRBJ2-7; TRBD2 matches 8 bases. Losses at the gene ends were 0 bases for V and 4 bases for J; bases not matched to a gene: 6. Germline V gene sequence: CDR1 SGDLS, CDR2 YYNGEE. This CDR3 region has 15 residues. The chain's CDR3 is CASSVGSTSGYEQYF. CDR3 bases: TGTGCCAGCAGCGTAGGGAGTACTAGCGGTTACGAGCAGTACTTC. Using reference TRBV9 and TRBJ2-7 for the parts outside the CDR3, the full variable domain is DSGVTQTPKHLITATGQRVTLRCSPRSGDLSVYWYQQSLDQGLQFLIQYYNGEERAKGNILERFSAQQFPDLHSELNLSSLELGDSALYFCASSVGSTSGYEQYFGPGTRLTVT.

This sequence joins TRBV5-1 and TRBJ2-4, with D possibly matching TRBD2 (5 bases). Trimming cost V 0 bases and J 2 bases, with 12 bases left between them. The CDR3 is 16 amino acids. Germline values: CDR1 SGHRS, CDR2 YFSETQ. CDR3 sequence: CASSLGREKTKNIQYF. The CDR3 bases are TGCGCCAGCAGCTTGGGACGGGAAAAGACCAAAAACATTCAGTACTTC.

The chain employs TRBV3-1 (or the pseudogene TRBV3-2) and TRBJ1-2; 7 nucleotides match TRBD1. The trim removed 6 bases at V and 0 bases at J, leaving 7 bases unmatched. The germline V gene has CDR1 LGHDT and CDR2 YNNKEL (reference sequence). There are 15 residues in the CDR3. As DNA, the CDR3 is TGTGCCAGCAGGTTCACAGGGGCGACTAACTATGGCTACACCTTC. It codes for CASRFTGATNYGYTF.

The rearrangement uses TRBV6-5 and TRBJ2-5, with 7 bases fitting TRBD2. Germline values: CDR1 MNHEY, CDR2 SVGAGI. The CDR3 loop spans 14 amino acids. Trimming removed 3 bases from V and 4 bases from J; junction bases left unmatched: 5. CDR3 protein: CASSYARGVETQYF. Here the CDR3 DNA reads TGTGCCAGCAGTTATGCCCGGGGGGTAGAGACCCAGTACTTC.

The chain recombines TRBV3-1 (or the pseudogene TRBV3-2) with TRBJ2-5; D uncertain. CDR1 and CDR2 from the germline V gene are LGHDT and YNNKEL (reference sequence). The V end was cut by 2 bases, the J end by 7 bases, with 11 bases between. The CDR3 has 13 amino acids. The CDR3 loop reads CASSQSVTGTQYF. In DNA, the CDR3 is TGTGCCAGCAGCCAATCCGTAACGGGGACCCAGTACTTC.